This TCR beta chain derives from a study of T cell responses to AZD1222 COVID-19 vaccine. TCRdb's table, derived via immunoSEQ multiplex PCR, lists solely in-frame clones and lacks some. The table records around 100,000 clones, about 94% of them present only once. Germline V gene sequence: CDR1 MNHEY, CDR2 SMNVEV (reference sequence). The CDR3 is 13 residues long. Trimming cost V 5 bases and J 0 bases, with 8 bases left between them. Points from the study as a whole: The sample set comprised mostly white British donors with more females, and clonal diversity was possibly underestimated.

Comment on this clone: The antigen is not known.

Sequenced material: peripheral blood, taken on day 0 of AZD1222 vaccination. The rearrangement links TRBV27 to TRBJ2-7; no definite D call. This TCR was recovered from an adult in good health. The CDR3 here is CASSPDSSYEQYF. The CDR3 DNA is TGTGCCAGCAGTCCGGATAGCTCCTACGAGCAGTACTTC.